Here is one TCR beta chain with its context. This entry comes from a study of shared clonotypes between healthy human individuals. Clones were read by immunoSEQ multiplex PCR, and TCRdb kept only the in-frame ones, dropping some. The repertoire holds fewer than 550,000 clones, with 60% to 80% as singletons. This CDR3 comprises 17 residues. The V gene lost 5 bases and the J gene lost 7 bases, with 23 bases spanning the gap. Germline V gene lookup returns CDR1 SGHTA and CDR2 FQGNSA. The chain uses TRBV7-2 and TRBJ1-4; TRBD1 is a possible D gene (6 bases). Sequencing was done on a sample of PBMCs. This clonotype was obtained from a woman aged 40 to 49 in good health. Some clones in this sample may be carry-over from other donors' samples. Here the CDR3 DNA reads TGTGCCAGCAGCCCAAGTGGATGGGGGCGCCAGGGTGAAAAACTGTTTTTT. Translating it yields CASSPSGWGRQGEKLFF.